A selection of T cell receptor beta chains follows, all from one sample in a study of early T cells in non-severe SARS-CoV-2 infection. One entry per CDR3 protein results from TCRdb running MiXCR on the 5' RACE reads. The sample comprises nearly 55,000 distinct CDR3 sequences, around 8.3% of which are singletons, and 10% to 13% rests with the top ten. Sequenced material: whole blood, taken at baseline. The receptors were sampled from an adult who was a healthcare worker with PCR-confirmed SARS-CoV-2 infection or an uninfected control (not recorded which). The CDR3 runs from the conserved cysteine through the conserved F or W. Fields, in order: CDR3 length, clone size, V gene, D gene, J gene, CDR3 protein, CDR3 DNA. A D gene is named only where the DNA matches it firmly. The size of a clone is reported for some rows only, either as once, few or many, or as a class for expanded clones.

15	NA	TRBV6-5	NA	TRBJ2-5	CASSRHLAQQETQYF	TGTGCCAGCAGCCGTCATCTAGCCCAGCAAGAGACCCAGTACTTC
15	NA	TRBV18	NA	TRBJ1-2	CASSGETGRGYGYTF	TGTGCCAGCTCAGGGGAGACAGGCCGAGGCTATGGCTACACCTTC
15	few	TRBV30	TRBD1	TRBJ2-2	CAWTTVDRGAGELFF	TGTGCCTGGACGACCGTGGACAGGGGGGCCGGGGAGCTGTTTTTT
14	NA	TRBV6-1	NA	TRBJ2-7	CASSDQGYSYEQYF	TGTGCCAGCAGTGATCAGGGGTATTCCTACGAGCAGTACTTC
16	few	TRBV4-1	TRBD1	TRBJ2-3	CASSRGQGAVSDTQYF	TGCGCCAGCAGCCGAGGACAGGGGGCGGTCTCAGATACGCAGTATTTT
13	few	TRBV29-1	TRBD1	TRBJ1-1	CSVVRQGLTEAFF	TGCAGCGTGGTGAGACAGGGACTCACTGAAGCTTTCTTT
14	few	TRBV30	NA	TRBJ1-2	CAWKGSYPNYGYTF	TGTGCCTGGAAAGGGAGCTATCCTAACTATGGCTACACCTTC
13	many	TRBV3-1	NA	TRBJ1-2	CASSRTGKNGYTF	TGTGCCAGCAGCCGAACAGGGAAAAATGGCTACACCTTC
13	NA	TRBV3-1	NA	TRBJ1-4	CASSQDLQAFMFF	TGTGCCAGCAGCCAAGATCTACAGGCATTTATGTTTTTT
15	many	TRBV6-1	TRBD1	TRBJ2-3	CASSDWTGGADTQYF	TGTGCCAGCAGTGATTGGACAGGGGGCGCAGATACGCAGTATTTT
19	many	TRBV5-4	TRBD1	TRBJ1-3	CASSITGTGGLVSGNTIYF	TGTGCCAGCAGCATCACCGGGACAGGGGGCTTAGTCTCTGGAAACACCATATATTTT
12	many	TRBV7-2	TRBD1	TRBJ2-4	CASSRQGNIQYF	TGTGCCAGCAGCCGACAGGGAAACATTCAGTACTTC